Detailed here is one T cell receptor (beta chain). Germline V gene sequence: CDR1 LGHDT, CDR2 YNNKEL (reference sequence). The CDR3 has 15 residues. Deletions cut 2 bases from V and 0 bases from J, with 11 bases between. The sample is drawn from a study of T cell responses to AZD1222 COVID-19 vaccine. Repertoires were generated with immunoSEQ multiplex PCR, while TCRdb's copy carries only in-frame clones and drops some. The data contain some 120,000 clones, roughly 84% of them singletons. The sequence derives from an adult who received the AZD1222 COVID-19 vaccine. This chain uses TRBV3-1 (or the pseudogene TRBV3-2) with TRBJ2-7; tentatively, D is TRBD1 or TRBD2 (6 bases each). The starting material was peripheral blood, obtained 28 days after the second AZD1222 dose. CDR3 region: CASSQNEGGSYEQYF. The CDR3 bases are TGTGCCAGCAGCCAAAACGAGGGGGGCTCCTACGAGCAGTACTTC.